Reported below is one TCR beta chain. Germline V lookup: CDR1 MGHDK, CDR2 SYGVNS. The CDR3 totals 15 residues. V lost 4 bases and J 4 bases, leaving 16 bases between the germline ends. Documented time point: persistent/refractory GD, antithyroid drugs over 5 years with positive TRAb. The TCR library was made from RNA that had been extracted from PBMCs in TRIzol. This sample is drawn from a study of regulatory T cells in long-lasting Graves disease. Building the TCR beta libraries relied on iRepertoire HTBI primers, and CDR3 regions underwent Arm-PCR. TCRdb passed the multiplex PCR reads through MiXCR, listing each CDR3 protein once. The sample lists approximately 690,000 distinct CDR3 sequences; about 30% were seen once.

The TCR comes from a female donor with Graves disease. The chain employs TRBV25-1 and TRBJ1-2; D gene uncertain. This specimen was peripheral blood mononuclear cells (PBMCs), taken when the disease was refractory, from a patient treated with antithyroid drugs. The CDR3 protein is CASSGPDGVGYGYTF. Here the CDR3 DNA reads TGTGCCAGCAGTGGCCCGGACGGGGTGGGCTATGGCTACACCTTC.